One sample yielded the 24 T cell receptor beta chains listed below, sequenced in a study of long-term antiretroviral therapy in people with HIV. Researchers ran immunoSEQ v3.0 at survey level. Libraries were prepared by immunoSEQ multiplex PCR; TCRdb keeps only in-frame clonotypes and omits some of them. The data show 20,000 to 25,000 clones, with roughly 80% seen just once and about 10% held by the top ten. Sequencing used unsorted PBMCs, obtained 1.1 years before starting antiretroviral therapy. The receptor set was obtained from a woman aged 40-49 years with HIV.

The chain joins TRBV4-2 to TRBJ2-2; 11 positions match TRBD1. Trimming cost V 3 bases and J 3 bases; bases outside gene matches: 0. The CDR3 runs to 15 residues. Germline CDR1 and CDR2: LGHNA and YNFKEQ. This CDR3 is CASSQGQGDTGELFF. CDR3 nucleotide sequence: TGTGCCAGCAGCCAGGGACAGGGGGACACCGGGGAGCTGTTTTTT.

The chain combines TRBV7-2 with TRBJ1-1, with TRBD1 matching over 9 bases. CDR1 and CDR2 from the germline V gene are SGHTA and FQGNSA. The CDR3 extends over 14 amino acids. V shed 2 bases, J shed 4 bases, and the junction held 2 bases outside the gene matches. The CDR3 loop is CASSLQGQGTEAFF. The DNA for the CDR3 is TGTGCCAGCAGCTTACAGGGACAGGGCACTGAAGCTTTCTTT.

CDR3 residues: CASGLPGGVNTGELFF. CDR3 in DNA: TGTGCTAGTGGTTTGCCGGGAGGCGTTAACACCGGGGAGCTGTTTTTT. The genes are TRBV12-5 and TRBJ2-2, with 7 bases matching TRBD2. Germline CDR1 LGHNT, CDR2 FRNRAP. CDR3 length: 16 residues. V was pared by 2 bases and J by 2 bases, with 5 bases of the junction left unmatched.

This clone has just one count. This chain uses TRBV5-1 with TRBJ1-3, with D possibly matching TRBD1 (5 bases). This CDR3 has 13 residues. V lost 5 bases and J 1 base, leaving 7 bases between the germline ends. Germline values: CDR1 SGHRS, CDR2 YFSETQ. In DNA, the CDR3 is TGCGCCAGCAGAACAGGATCTGGAAACACCATATATTTT. Translated: CASRTGSGNTIYF.

This clone turned up a few times. The chain recombines TRBV30 with TRBJ2-7; D possibly corresponds to TRBD1 (5 bases). Per germline, CDR1 GTSNPN and CDR2 SVGIG (reference sequence). Trimming took off 2 bases at V and 3 bases at J, with 8 bases between the two ends. CDR3 length: 12 amino acids. CDR3 in amino acids: CAWSPDSYEQYF. The DNA of the CDR3 is TGTGCCTGGAGTCCTGACAGCTACGAGCAGTACTTC.

The chain joins TRBV2 to TRBJ2-7; D is uncertain. Germline values: CDR1 SNHLY, CDR2 FYNNEI. V was shortened by 0 bases and J by 1 base, with 10 bases between the two germline ends. This CDR3 contains 15 residues. The CDR3: CASSEAYGNSYEQYF. CDR3 bases: TGTGCCAGCAGTGAAGCGTATGGGAATTCCTACGAGCAGTACTTC.

The chain combines TRBV19 with TRBJ1-2; the D gene is possibly TRBD1 (6 bases). Trimming removed 3 bases at V and 6 bases at J, with 14 bases between. Germline V gene sequence: CDR1 LNHDA, CDR2 SQIVND (reference sequence). The CDR3 is 14 amino acids. The CDR3 DNA reads TGTGCCAGTAGTATCTACAGGGATTGGAATGGCTACACCTTC. This gives the protein CASSIYRDWNGYTF.

The chain is built from TRBV5-1 and TRBJ2-2; D is undetermined. This CDR3 spans 15 amino acids. The V end was cut by 0 bases, the J end by 6 bases, with 12 bases between. Looked up from germline, CDR1 is SGHRS and CDR2 is YFSETQ. DNA for the CDR3: TGCGCCAGCAGCTTGGCCAACGGAATATCCGGGGAGCTGTTTTTT. Translation gives CASSLANGISGELFF.

The V gene is TRBV29-1, the J gene TRBJ2-1, with a weak D call TRBD2 (6 bases). The CDR3 is 13 amino acids. Germline V lookup: CDR1 SQVTM, CDR2 ANQGSEA. The V gene lost 6 bases and the J gene lost 4 bases, with 13 bases spanning the gap. The CDR3 sequence: CSVTGLRYNEQFF. In DNA form, the CDR3 reads TGCAGCGTAACGGGACTGCGATACAATGAGCAGTTCTTC.

The chain carries TRBV6-4 and TRBJ2-1; D tentatively fits TRBD1 or TRBD2 (6 bases each). CDR1 is MRHNA, CDR2 SNTAGT, per germline. Trimming left V 3 bases short and J 5 bases short, with 8 bases between. The CDR3 is 13 residues long. CDR3 protein: CASSERDNNEQFF. The CDR3 bases are TGTGCCAGCAGTGAGCGGGACAACAATGAGCAGTTCTTC.

The rearrangement uses TRBV7-2 and TRBJ2-1; 8 nucleotides line up with TRBD2. CDR1 SGHTA and CDR2 FQGNSA come from the germline V gene. The CDR3 spans 15 residues. Trimming removed 6 bases from V and 2 bases from J; junction bases left unmatched: 6. Here the CDR3 reads CASRRSGGPYNEQFF. CDR3 nucleotide sequence: TGTGCCAGCAGGAGAAGCGGGGGCCCCTACAATGAGCAGTTCTTC. Full variable domain (outside the CDR3, taken from reference TRBV7-2 and TRBJ2-1): GAGVSQSPSNKVTEKGKDVELRCDPISGHTALYWYRQSLGQGLEFLIYFQGNSAPDKSGLPSDRFSAERTGGSVSTLTIQRTQQEDSAVYLCASRRSGGPYNEQFFGPGTRLTVL.

This clone showed up just a few times. The chain employs TRBV2 and TRBJ1-2, with D possibly being TRBD1 (5 bases). Germline V lookup: CDR1 SNHLY, CDR2 FYNNEI. This CDR3 is built from 13 residues. With 6 bases removed from V and 6 bases from J, the gap between germline ends came to 14 bases. For the CDR3, the DNA is TGTGCCAGCAGAGCGACAGTCGACGATGGCTACACCTTC. Protein sequence: CASRATVDDGYTF.

This chain joins TRBV15 and TRBJ1-1; weak D call: TRBD1 (6 bases). Trimming stripped 2 bases from V and 2 bases from J, with 12 bases between. This CDR3 comprises 15 residues. The germline CDR1 and CDR2 sequences are LNHNV and YYDKDF (reference sequence). In nucleotides, the CDR3 is TGTGCCACCAGCAGACTGACAGGACTCAACACTGAAGCTTTCTTT. Protein sequence: CATSRLTGLNTEAFF.

This clone was found once. V gene TRBV6-5 combines with J gene TRBJ1-1; TRBD1 might be the D (5 bases). CDR1 is MNHEY and CDR2 is SVGAGI in the germline V gene. V was pared by 6 bases and J by 5 bases, with 19 bases between. CDR3 size: 15 residues. CDR3 sequence: CASSRAGAGRTEAFF. CDR3 nucleotides: TGTGCCAGCAGCCGAGCGGGCGCAGGGCGGACTGAAGCTTTCTTT.

CDR3 region: CASSLDSNYGYTF. CDR3 DNA: TGTGCCAGTAGTCTGGACAGTAACTATGGCTACACCTTC. The chain joins TRBV19 to TRBJ1-2, with D possibly being TRBD1 (6 bases). The CDR3 extends over 13 amino acids. Trimming took 5 bases from V and 1 from J, leaving 8 bases between them. CDR1 LNHDA and CDR2 SQIVND come from the germline V gene (reference sequence). Together with reference TRBV19 and TRBJ1-2, the CDR3 gives the full variable domain: DGGITQSPKYLFRKEGQNVTLSCEQNLNHDAMYWYRQDPGQGLRLIYYSQIVNDFQKGDIAEGYSVSREKKESFPLTVTSAQKNPTAFYLCASSLDSNYGYTFGSGTRLTVV.

The V call is TRBV9, the J call TRBJ2-2; D is unresolved. This CDR3 has 12 residues. Germline V gene sequence: CDR1 SGDLS, CDR2 YYNGEE. V was clipped by 1 base and J by 6 bases, with 4 bases between them. The CDR3 DNA reads as TGTGCCAGCAGCGTACTTTCCGGGGAGCTGTTTTTT. Translated: CASSVLSGELFF.

J is TRBJ2-7 and V is TRBV15, with D maybe TRBD2 (5 bases). V was shortened by 3 bases and J by 0 bases, with 15 bases between the two germline ends. Germline V gene sequence: CDR1 LNHNV, CDR2 YYDKDF (reference sequence). This CDR3 comprises 16 residues. CDR3 DNA: TGTGCCACCAGCAGGGGGTGGGTAGGGAGCTCCTACGAGCAGTACTTC. This sequence encodes CATSRGWVGSSYEQYF.

This clone was seen a handful of times. V is TRBV19 and J is TRBJ1-2, with unresolved D. The CDR3 is 12 amino acids. Trimming pared 8 bases from V and 3 bases from J, leaving 10 bases between. Germline loops: CDR1 LNHDA, CDR2 SQIVND (reference sequence). CDR3 in amino acids: CASDPGHYGYTF. The CDR3 DNA is TGTGCCAGTGACCCCGGGCACTATGGCTACACCTTC.

The table lists this clone with a few counts. The CDR3 region has the DNA TGTGCCAGCAGCTTAAGTGGCAGACATAACTATGGCTACACCTTC. Protein product: CASSLSGRHNYGYTF. V usage is TRBV11-2 and J usage is TRBJ1-2, with D uncertain. CDR3 length: 15 amino acids. V was trimmed by 2 bases and J by 1 base, leaving 11 bases between them. The V gene's germline CDR1 is SGHAT and CDR2 FQNNGV.

This clone has a handful of counts. The CDR3 DNA follows: TGTGCCAGCAGCCTGGGACCGCTTAATTCACCCCTCCACTTT. This sequence encodes CASSLGPLNSPLHF. The chain employs TRBV11-2 and TRBJ1-6; tentatively, D is TRBD1 (5 bases). The germline V gene has CDR1 SGHAT and CDR2 FQNNGV. Trimming left V 5 bases short and J 6 bases short, with 11 bases between. The CDR3 loop spans 14 amino acids.

This rearrangement joins TRBV6-5 to TRBJ2-1; 7 bases are a match to TRBD2. J gave up 1 base and V 0 bases, and 3 bases lay outside the gene matches. The CDR3 runs 16 residues. In germline, CDR1 is MNHEY, CDR2 SVGAGI. The CDR3 here is CASSYSLGGSYNEQFF. The CDR3 region has the DNA TGTGCCAGCAGTTACTCGTTGGGGGGGTCCTACAATGAGCAGTTCTTC.

The chain uses TRBV13 and TRBJ2-7, with 9 nucleotides matching TRBD1. The germline V gene has CDR1 PRHDT and CDR2 FYEKMQ (reference sequence). The CDR3 has 16 residues. The V gene end was trimmed by 5 bases and the J gene end by 3 bases; junction bases not matched to a gene: 11. The CDR3 reads CASSQRGTGNVYEQYF. The CDR3 DNA is TGTGCCAGCAGCCAACGAGGGACAGGGAATGTCTACGAGCAGTACTTC.

In this sample, this clone turned up a few times. This chain connects TRBV9 to TRBJ2-1; D unresolved. The CDR3 has 13 residues. V lost 0 bases and J lost 7, with 8 bases in between. Germline CDR1 is SGDLS and CDR2 is YYNGEE. The CDR3 region is CASSVGLGNEQFF. The CDR3 coding sequence is TGTGCCAGCAGCGTAGGCTTGGGGAATGAGCAGTTCTTC.

The J gene is TRBJ1-1, the V gene TRBV7-9; 9 bases align to TRBD1. CDR1 is SEHNR, CDR2 FQNEAQ, per germline (reference sequence). CDR3 length: 13 amino acids. Trimming at V came to 5 bases and at J to 5 bases, leaving 3 bases not matched to a gene. Here the CDR3 DNA reads TGTGCCAGCAGCCGACAGGGGGGAACTGAAGCTTTCTTT. Protein product: CASSRQGGTEAFF. The full variable domain, with the rest looked up from reference TRBV7-9 and TRBJ1-1, is DTGVSQNPRHKITKRGQNVTFRCDPISEHNRLYWYRQTLGQGPEFLTYFQNEAQLEKSRLLSDRFSAERPKGSFSTLEIQRTEQGDSAMYLCASSRQGGTEAFFGQGTRLTVV.